A selection of T cell receptor beta chains follows, all from one sample in a study of T cells in Graves' hyperthyroidism and ophthalmopathy. TCRdb analysed the multiplex PCR reads with MiXCR anew, one entry per CDR3 protein. The table lists over 500,000 distinct CDR3 sequences, around 15% of them singletons, with roughly 14% in the top ten. Sample: blood. The receptors originated from a woman aged 40-49 years with Graves' hyperthyroidism. The CDR3 runs from the conserved cysteine through the conserved F or W. A D gene is named only where the DNA matches it firmly. Not all rows give a size; the values are once, few, many and, for expanded clones, a class.

D gene,CDR3 length,clone size,V gene,J gene,CDR3 protein,CDR3 DNA
TRBD2,18,-,TRBV9,TRBJ2-1,CASSVEGLADSPNNEQFF,TGTGCCAGCAGCGTAGAGGGACTAGCGGATTCACCGAACAATGAGCAGTTCTTC
TRBD1,15,many,TRBV18,TRBJ1-2,CASSPDRVANYGYTF,TGTGCCAGCTCACCGGACAGGGTAGCTAACTATGGCTACACCTTC
TRBD1,11,many,TRBV2,TRBJ2-7,CAWQGANEQYF,TGTGCGTGGCAGGGGGCCAACGAGCAGTACTTC
-,16,-,TRBV20-1,TRBJ2-3,CSALPARLEGVDTQYF,TGCAGTGCTCTTCCTGCGAGACTAGAAGGCGTAGATACGCAGTATTTT
-,16,few,TRBV7-2,TRBJ2-1,CASSLKVGRIFNEQFF,TGTGCCAGCAGCTTAAAGGTCGGGAGAATTTTCAATGAGCAGTTCTTC
TRBD2,18,many,TRBV7-2,TRBJ2-7,CASSLPEGLAGGIYEQYF,TGTGCCAGCAGCTTACCCGAGGGACTAGCGGGAGGCATCTACGAGCAGTACTTC
TRBD2,17,few,TRBV5-1,TRBJ2-3,CASSLTGLAISTDTQYF,TGCGCCAGCAGCTTAACGGGACTAGCGATTAGCACAGATACGCAGTATTTT
TRBD1,14,few,TRBV4-1,TRBJ2-5,CASSRRQGVETQYF,TGCGCCAGCAGCCGAAGGCAGGGGGTAGAGACCCAGTACTTC
TRBD1,15,many,TRBV7-6,TRBJ1-5,CASSLSDRHNQPQHF,TGTGCCAGCAGCTTATCGGACAGGCATAATCAGCCCCAGCATTTT
TRBD2,16,many,TRBV20-1,TRBJ2-3,CSAPPRLAASTDTQYF,TGCAGTGCTCCTCCCCGACTAGCTGCTAGCACAGATACGCAGTATTTT
-,13,many,TRBV28,TRBJ2-5,CASSLDSQETQYF,TGTGCCAGCAGTTTGGACAGCCAAGAGACCCAGTACTTC
TRBD1,15,-,TRBV11-2,TRBJ2-3,CASSAGTGGTDTQYF,TGTGCCAGCAGTGCCGGGACAGGGGGCACAGATACGCAGTATTTT
-,14,many,TRBV18,TRBJ2-3,CASSPRTTRDTQYF,TGTGCCAGCTCACCACGGACTACCAGGGATACGCAGTATTTT
TRBD2,15,-,TRBV29-1,TRBJ2-3,CSALLAGAISGTQYF,TGCAGCGCCCTACTAGCGGGAGCCATCTCAGGAACGCAGTATTTT
-,14,-,TRBV6-2/TRBV6-3,TRBJ1-5,CASSYPVSNQPQHF,TGTGCCAGCAGTTACCCGGTTAGCAATCAGCCCCAGCATTTT
TRBD1,18,many,TRBV19,TRBJ2-1,CASSPRGQSPQAMNEQFF,TGTGCCAGTAGCCCCAGGGGGCAGAGCCCCCAAGCGATGAATGAGCAGTTCTTC
-,15,-,TRBV27,TRBJ2-4,CASSYPFSSKNIQYF,TGCGCCAGCTCTTATCCCTTTTCGAGCAAAAACATTCAGTACTTC
TRBD2,16,-,TRBV7-2,TRBJ2-2,CASSKGLAGEAGELFF,TGTGCCAGCAGCAAGGGACTAGCGGGAGAGGCCGGGGAGCTGTTTTTT
TRBD1,13,-,TRBV28,TRBJ1-2,CASRAGTGTGYTF,TGTGCCAGCAGGGCCGGGACAGGGACCGGCTACACCTTC
-,14,few,TRBV20-1,TRBJ2-7,CSARVGQKGYEQYF,TGCAGTGCTAGAGTGGGTCAAAAGGGCTACGAGCAGTACTTC
TRBD1,17,few,TRBV7-8,TRBJ1-5,CASSLAGTGVSNQPQHF,TGTGCCAGCAGCTTAGCAGGGACAGGGGTTAGCAATCAGCCCCAGCATTTT
-,14,many,TRBV28,TRBJ2-7,CASSLVDSPYEQYF,TGTGCCAGCAGTTTGGTGGACAGTCCCTACGAGCAGTACTTC
TRBD1,15,many,TRBV18,TRBJ2-1,CASSPVRGNYNEQFF,TGTGCCAGCTCACCAGTCAGGGGGAACTACAATGAGCAGTTCTTC
TRBD2,14,-,TRBV2,TRBJ2-5,CASTGLAGGQTQYF,TGTGCCAGCACGGGACTAGCGGGAGGTCAGACCCAGTACTTC
-,13,many,TRBV28,TRBJ1-2,CASRMGGNYGYTF,TGTGCCAGCCGTATGGGGGGTAACTATGGCTACACCTTC
-,17,many,TRBV3-1,TRBJ1-1,CASSPSRTVSMNTEAFF,TGTGCCAGCAGCCCATCCCGGACAGTCAGCATGAACACTGAAGCTTTCTTT
-,17,many,TRBV6-1,TRBJ1-2,CASSEASWDTNNYGYTF,TGTGCCAGCAGTGAAGCGAGTTGGGACACCAATAACTATGGCTACACCTTC
-,12,few,TRBV20-1,TRBJ2-7,CSAPLASYEQYF,TGCAGTGCTCCCCTAGCGTCGTACGAGCAGTACTTC
TRBD2,13,many,TRBV7-2,TRBJ2-3,CASSTGLADTQYF,TGTGCCAGCAGCACAGGACTAGCGGATACGCAGTATTTT
-,13,many,TRBV10-1,TRBJ1-1,CASILGGRTEAFF,TGCGCCAGTATCCTGGGGGGGCGCACTGAAGCTTTCTTT